What follows are 11 T cell receptor beta chains derived from one specimen sequenced in a study of TIL therapy for anti-PD-1-resistant metastatic lung cancer. The immunoSEQ assay was v3. Method: immunoSEQ multiplex PCR; TCRdb's copy keeps in-frame clones and lacks some. The table has over 25,000 clones, over 60% seen once. Time point here: pre-treatment sample, taken before nivolumab and TIL therapy. The tumor samples were excised metastases, mostly pleural nodules or supraclavicular lymph nodes. Here the sequenced sample was tumor tissue, taken at baseline. The receptors were gathered from a person aged 25 to 80 with non-small cell lung cancer.

The chain combines TRBV7-2 with TRBJ1-2; D unresolved. The CDR3 is 13 residues long. Germline lookup yields CDR1 SGHTA and CDR2 FQGNSA. V was pared by 3 bases and J by 10 bases, with 15 bases between. The CDR3 protein is CASSFGVSGDYTF. CDR3 nucleotides: TGTGCCAGCAGCTTTGGCGTTTCGGGCGACTACACCTTC. The full variable domain, with the rest looked up from reference TRBV7-2 and TRBJ1-2, is GAGVSQSPSNKVTEKGKDVELRCDPISGHTALYWYRQSLGQGLEFLIYFQGNSAPDKSGLPSDRFSAERTGGSVSTLTIQRTQQEDSAVYLCASSFGVSGDYTFGSGTRLTVV.

This sequence joins TRBV5-4 and TRBJ1-1; D ambiguous. Germline assignment: CDR1 SGHNT and CDR2 YYREEE (reference sequence). Trimming pared 2 bases from V and 3 bases from J, leaving 8 bases between. The CDR3 sequence is 13 residues long. In DNA, the CDR3 is TGTGCCAGCAGCTTAAGGCGAGACACTGAAGCTTTCTTT. Translating it yields CASSLRRDTEAFF.

The V call is TRBV19, the J call TRBJ2-2, with D perhaps matching TRBD2 (5 bases). CDR1 LNHDA and CDR2 SQIVND come from the germline V gene (reference sequence). The CDR3 runs 15 residues. Between the trimmed V and J ends, which lost 6 bases and 5 bases, there was a span of 16 bases. CDR3 residues: CASSPRYRGTGELFF. The CDR3 region has the DNA TGTGCCAGTAGCCCACGTTACAGAGGGACCGGGGAGCTGTTTTTT.

The chain recombines TRBV4-3 with TRBJ2-3, with a weak D call TRBD1 (7 bases). Germline CDR1 and CDR2: LGHNA and YSLEER. Trimming shortened V by 4 bases and J by 7 bases, and 27 bases separated the two germline ends. The CDR3 contains 18 residues. The CDR3 coding sequence is TGCGCCAGCAGCCTCACGGAAGGCGGAGGGGGCATCTCGTATACGCAGTATTTT. Amino acids: CASSLTEGGGGISYTQYF.

The genes are TRBV10-3 and TRBJ1-1, with 7 bases aligning to TRBD1. V was clipped by 7 bases and J by 9 bases; unmatched bases: 11. This CDR3 is 13 amino acids long. Germline CDR1 ENHRY, CDR2 SYGVKD. The CDR3 nucleotides are TGTGCCATCACAGCCCCCATGACAGGGCAAGCTTTCTTT. It translates to CAITAPMTGQAFF.

This sequence joins TRBV9 and TRBJ2-2; 10 bases align to TRBD2. The CDR3 has 18 amino acids. After removal of 2 bases from V and 0 bases from J, the junction contained 7 bases not matched to a gene. The germline V gene has CDR1 SGDLS and CDR2 YYNGEE. CDR3 sequence (DNA): TGTGCCAGCAGCGTCGAACCGGGACTAGCGACGAACACCGGGGAGCTGTTTTTT. Translation gives CASSVEPGLATNTGELFF.

This clone was detected only a few times. At one of its ends the junction is not consistent with the germline gene, which may arise from a read error. The chain is built from TRBV7-7 and TRBJ2-7; D is unclear. The germline gives CDR1 SSHAT, CDR2 FNYEAQ (reference sequence). This CDR3 region has 13 residues. The DNA of the CDR3 is TGTGCTAGCAGCTTAGACATCAGAGCAGTGCAGTACTTC. Protein: CASSLDIRAVQYF.

This clone was seen more than once but under ten times. The J gene is TRBJ1-2, the V gene TRBV19; D is perhaps TRBD1 (6 bases). Trimming pared 5 bases from V and 4 bases from J, leaving 14 bases between. The CDR3 covers 14 residues. The germline CDR1 and CDR2 sequences are LNHDA and SQIVND (reference sequence). The DNA for the CDR3 is TGTGCCAGTAGTGTTGGACAGCCCTCCTATGGCTACACCTTC. Translation: CASSVGQPSYGYTF.

The CDR3: CASSRGQFSGNTIYF. The CDR3 bases are TGTGCCAGCAGCCGAGGACAGTTCTCTGGAAACACCATATATTTT. This chain uses TRBV6-5 with TRBJ1-3; TRBD1 is a possible D gene (6 bases). Germline V gene lookup returns CDR1 MNHEY and CDR2 SVGAGI. V lost 6 bases to trimming and J lost 0 bases, with 12 bases between them. This CDR3 has 15 residues.

The rearrangement uses TRBV7-3 and TRBJ2-3, with D perhaps TRBD2 (7 bases). Trimming cost V 5 bases and J 1 base, with 16 bases left between them. This CDR3 is 16 amino acids long. CDR1 and CDR2 (germline): SGHTA, FQGTGA. The CDR3 protein is CASSPRGGGGTDTQYF. The CDR3 DNA follows: TGTGCCAGCAGCCCAAGAGGGGGGGGAGGCACAGATACGCAGTATTTT.

Here the CDR3 reads CASSLALAGASTDTQYF. The CDR3 DNA sequence: TGCGCCAGCAGCTTGGCGCTAGCGGGGGCTAGCACAGATACGCAGTATTTT. The J gene is TRBJ2-3, the V gene TRBV5-1; 10 bases align to TRBD2. The CDR3 has 17 residues. V trimming: 0 bases; J trimming: 0 bases; junction bases outside the gene matches: 4. Germline V lookup: CDR1 SGHRS, CDR2 YFSETQ.